This is a list of T cell receptor beta chains from one sample in a study of radiation and T cells in renal cell carcinoma. Sequencing used immunoSEQ multiplex PCR; TCRdb keeps in-frame clones, though not all of them. The data show approximately 70,000 clones, 60% to 85% seen once. Here the sequenced sample was blood, taken from a patient whose treatment included radiotherapy and nephrectomy. The source is a man aged 60 to 75 with renal cell carcinoma. The CDR3 runs from the conserved cysteine through the conserved F or W. Each record gives: D gene, clone size, J gene, V gene, CDR3 DNA, CDR3 protein. D genes are given only for firm matches. Some rows have no size entry. The others give once, few or many, or a class for an expanded clone.

. | . | TRBJ2-5 | TRBV5-1 | TGCGCCAGCAGCTTGTTCGGGGGGCGCGAGTCCCAGTACTTC | CASSLFGGRESQYF
. | . | TRBJ2-3 | TRBV5-1 | TGCGCCACCGCGGGACAGAACACAGATACGCAGTATTTT | CATAGQNTDTQYF
TRBD1 | . | TRBJ1-6 | TRBV5-1 | TGCGCCAGCAGCTTCGGGACAGGTGATTCACCCCTCCACTTT | CASSFGTGDSPLHF
. | . | TRBJ2-1 | TRBV4-1 | TGCGCCAGCAGCCAGGCAATAGGGGCTATATACAATGAGCAGTTCTTC | CASSQAIGAIYNEQFF
. | . | TRBJ2-7 | TRBV7-2 | TGTGCCAGCAGCATCCTTAGCGAGCAGTACTTC | CASSILSEQYF
. | . | TRBJ2-3 | TRBV5-5 | TGTGCCAGCAGCTCCTCAGGACAGCGGGCATCGGCAGATACGCAGTATTTT | CASSSSGQRASADTQYF
. | few | TRBJ2-3 | TRBV29-1 | TGCAGCGTTGAAGAAGGGGCAGATACGCAGTATTTT | CSVEEGADTQYF
. | few | TRBJ2-7 | TRBV15 | TGTGCCACCAGCAGAGCTACCGCCTTTGGCGAGCAGTACTTC | CATSRATAFGEQYF
. | . | TRBJ2-5 | TRBV6-6 | TGTGCCAGCAAAATCGGACTCCATCAAGAGACCCAGTACTTC | CASKIGLHQETQYF
TRBD1 | once | TRBJ2-1 | TRBV18 | TGTGCCAGCTCACCACTTGCGGCTACAGGGGTCGGAGATGAGCAGTTCTTC | CASSPLAATGVGDEQFF
TRBD1 | . | TRBJ1-2 | TRBV6-5 | TGTGCCAGCACCCGGACAGGGAGGCTATGGGGCTACACCTTC | CASTRTGRLWGYTF
TRBD2 | . | TRBJ2-1 | TRBV19 | TGTGCCAGTAGGCTAGCGGGGGGGTTCATAAATGAGCAGTTCTTC | CASRLAGGFINEQFF
. | . | TRBJ2-4 | TRBV7-9 | TGTGCCAGCAGCTCCGCAGGCGCCAAAAACATTCAGTACTTC | CASSSAGAKNIQYF
. | . | TRBJ2-5 | TRBV7-9 | TGTGCCAGCAGCTTAGCGACGGGGAGGACGGAGACCCAGTACTTC | CASSLATGRTETQYF
. | . | TRBJ2-1 | TRBV27 | TGTGCCAGCAGTTCTTACAGGGCCGACAATGAGCAGTTCTTC | CASSSYRADNEQFF
. | . | TRBJ1-6 | TRBV4-3 | TGCGCCAGCAGCCGACTCAGGGCCAGCTCCTATAATTCACCCCTCCACTTT | CASSRLRASSYNSPLHF
TRBD1 | . | TRBJ2-4 | TRBV12-5 | TGTGCTAGTGGTACCCGACAGGGTCCCGAAAACATTCAGTACTTC | CASGTRQGPENIQYF
TRBD2 | . | TRBJ2-1 | TRBV10-1 | TGCGCCAGCAGTCAACTAGCGGGAGACGATGAGCAGTTCTTC | CASSQLAGDDEQFF
TRBD2 | . | TRBJ2-5 | TRBV19 | TGTGCCAGTAGTTTCGGGACTAGCGCAGAGACCCAGTACTTC | CASSFGTSAETQYF
. | . | TRBJ1-1 | TRBV18 | TGTGCCAGCTCACAGGAGGCCAACACTGAAGCTTTCTTT | CASSQEANTEAFF
TRBD2 | . | TRBJ2-5 | TRBV19 | TGTGCCAGTAGTATAGCTCGGACTAGCGGGGGGCGAGAGACCCAGTACTTC | CASSIARTSGGRETQYF
TRBD2 | . | TRBJ2-1 | TRBV2 | TGTGCCAGCAGTGATCCAGCGGGGGCCCGATTGGATGAGCAGTTCTTC | CASSDPAGARLDEQFF
. | . | TRBJ1-1 | TRBV6-5 | TGTGCCAGCAGTTCTTACCTGACAGCGAACACTGAAGCTTTCTTT | CASSSYLTANTEAFF
. | . | TRBJ1-5 | TRBV29-1 | TGCAGCGTTGCCGACAGGTTTGATCAGCCCCAGCATTTT | CSVADRFDQPQHF
. | . | TRBJ1-1 | TRBV30 | TGTGCCTGGAGTGTACCGTGGGGGGATGAAGCTTTCTTT | CAWSVPWGDEAFF
. | once | TRBJ1-1 | TRBV5-6 | TGTGCCAGCAGCCGGGAAACAGGATGGACTGAAGCTTTCTTT | CASSRETGWTEAFF
TRBD2 | few | TRBJ2-5 | TRBV7-8 | TGTGCCAGCGGAAAAGCGGGGGGCCTCCACCAGACCCAGTACTTC | CASGKAGGLHQTQYF
. | . | TRBJ1-6 | TRBV6-5 | TGTGCCAGCAGCCTCAGGGCGTCACCCCTCCACTTT | CASSLRASPLHF
. | . | TRBJ2-3 | TRBV6-1 | TGTGCCAGCATCGATGGATCGGGGGGCACAGATACGCAGTATTTT | CASIDGSGGTDTQYF
. | . | TRBJ1-2 | TRBV4-1 | TGCGCCAGCAGCCAAGATCTGGTTGGGTTTCGGCGGGGGAATGGCTACACCTTC | CASSQDLVGFRRGNGYTF
. | . | TRBJ1-2 | TRBV6-5 | TGTGCCAGCGGTTGGACGAGGGGTGGCTACACCTTC | CASGWTRGGYTF
. | . | TRBJ2-1 | TRBV5-1 | TGCGCCAGCAGCTTGCAGGTCTCCAATGAGCAGTTCTTC | CASSLQVSNEQFF
. | . | TRBJ1-4 | TRBV7-9 | TGTGCCAGCAGCTTAGAACCCTTTTGGGGGTATCAAGAAAAACTGTTTTTT | CASSLEPFWGYQEKLFF
. | . | TRBJ1-6 | TRBV10-1 | TGCGCCAGCAGTGACACCGGAACGGGACCCCTCCACTTT | CASSDTGTGPLHF
. | . | TRBJ2-5 | TRBV29-1 | TGCAGCGTTGGGAAAGTCTCTGGGGAGACCCAGTACTTC | CSVGKVSGETQYF
TRBD2 | . | TRBJ2-2 | TRBV4-2 | TGTGCCAGCAGCCAAGATGGGAGGGGAGGCACCGGGGAGCTGTTTTTT | CASSQDGRGGTGELFF
. | . | TRBJ2-3 | TRBV12-5 | TGTGCTAGTGGTTACCTGGCGGTAGGGCGCACAGATACGCAGTATTTT | CASGYLAVGRTDTQYF
TRBD2 | . | TRBJ2-1 | TRBV5-1 | TGCGCCAGCAGCTTGGGGATAGGGACTAGCGGCCTTAACAATGAGCAGTTCTTC | CASSLGIGTSGLNNEQFF
. | . | TRBJ1-2 | TRBV27 | TGTGCCAGCAGTTTATTAAAGACGGGGAAGGGAAGGGGCTATGGCTACACCTTC | CASSLLKTGKGRGYGYTF
TRBD1 | once | TRBJ1-1 | TRBV18 | TGTGCCAGCTCACAGGGGGCGATGGCTGAAGCTTTCTTT | CASSQGAMAEAFF
. | . | TRBJ1-2 | TRBV5-1 | TGCGCCAGCAGCTTGGAAATGTTCGATTTCTCCACTCGGGGCTACACCTTC | CASSLEMFDFSTRGYTF
TRBD1 | . | TRBJ2-5 | TRBV15 | TGTGCCACCTACCTCTGGGGCAGGGGGCATGGGACCCAGTACTTC | CATYLWGRGHGTQYF
. | . | TRBJ2-3 | TRBV7-6 | TGTGCCAGCAGCTTAGCGATATCAACGGGGGTCGAATTAGATACGCAGTATTTT | CASSLAISTGVELDTQYF
. | . | TRBJ1-1 | TRBV7-6 | TGTGCCAGCAGCACCGGACAGTACACGAACACTGAAGCTTTCTTT | CASSTGQYTNTEAFF
. | . | TRBJ2-5 | TRBV10-2 | TGCGCCAGCAGGGACCTGGGGGGAGAAGAGACCCAGTACTTC | CASRDLGGEETQYF
. | . | TRBJ1-2 | TRBV9 | TGTGCCAGCAGCCTCCTGGGGACACCCGAGGGGGGGTATGGCTACACCTTC | CASSLLGTPEGGYGYTF
. | . | TRBJ1-4 | TRBV19 | TGTGCCAGTAACGATCCCTGGGATCCAACTAATGAAAAACTGTTTTTT | CASNDPWDPTNEKLFF
. | . | TRBJ1-5 | TRBV30 | TGTGCCTGGGCCCTGGGGGGCAGTCAGCCCCAGCATTTT | CAWALGGSQPQHF
. | . | TRBJ2-5 | TRBV6-5 | TGTGCCAGCAGTTACTCACAGGGCCCCCAGTACTTC | CASSYSQGPQYF
TRBD2 | once | TRBJ2-5 | TRBV7-2 | TGTGCCAGCAGCCTACTAGCGATGGAGACCCAGTACTTC | CASSLLAMETQYF
. | . | TRBJ1-5 | TRBV6-5 | TGTGCCAGCAGTTCCTTCCAGGGAAAGGATCAGCCCCAGCATTTT | CASSSFQGKDQPQHF
. | . | TRBJ2-1 | TRBV7-7 | TGTGCCAGCAGTTGGACGGACGGCCCGCACAATGAGCAGTTCTTC | CASSWTDGPHNEQFF
TRBD2 | . | TRBJ2-1 | TRBV28 | TGTGCCAGCATTCCGGGACTAGCGGGAGGCGGGCAGTTCTTC | CASIPGLAGGGQFF